The 26 T cell receptor beta chains below come from one sample, sequenced in a study of human T cells and chemical hapten exposure. Specified time point: patch test 2, 6 weeks after DPC sensitization. Noted treatment: therapeutic diphenylcyclopropenone sensitization with weekly scalp DPC. TCRdb recomputed calls from the RACE reads with MiXCR, one row per CDR3 protein. This table has about 400,000 distinct CDR3 sequences, roughly 6.3% appearing once. The input for sequencing was whole blood, taken in connection with sensitization to the hapten diphenylcyclopropenone (DPC). The receptors come from a woman aged 18-30 years with alopecia areata. Some clones in this sample may be carry-over from other donors' samples.

This clonotype was detected only a few times. The chain is built from TRBV28 and TRBJ2-1; D not resolved. The V end lost 4 bases, the J end lost 4 bases, and 5 bases lay between the germline ends. Germline CDR1 MDHEN, CDR2 SYDVKM. The CDR3 has 12 residues. CDR3 residues: CASSSEYNEQFF. The CDR3 nucleotides read TGTGCCAGCAGTTCAGAGTACAATGAGCAGTTCTTC.

This chain links TRBV20-1 with TRBJ2-3, with a tentative D call TRBD2 (5 bases). This CDR3 contains 13 residues. CDR1 DFQATT and CDR2 SNEGSKA come from the germline V gene (reference sequence). Trimming shortened V by 5 bases and J by 0 bases, and 9 bases separated the two germline ends. The CDR3 region is CSAYGVSTDTQYF. The DNA for the CDR3 is TGCAGTGCTTACGGGGTTAGCACAGATACGCAGTATTTT.

This clonotype was detected ten times or more. The rearrangement links TRBV12-3 or TRBV12-4 to TRBJ1-1; weak D call: TRBD1 (5 bases). The CDR3 is made up of 13 amino acids. CDR3 in amino acids: CAARLGGITEAFF. The CDR3 DNA sequence: TGTGCAGCCAGATTGGGGGGGATAACTGAAGCTTTCTTT.

The rearrangement uses TRBV6-1 and TRBJ1-1; possible D gene TRBD1, 5 bases. V lost 2 bases and J lost 3, with 13 bases in between. Germline CDR1 MNHNS, CDR2 SASEGT. CDR3 length: 15 amino acids. CDR3 sequence reads: CASSERKGIYTEAFF. In DNA, the CDR3 is TGTGCCAGCAGTGAACGGAAGGGGATTTACACTGAAGCTTTCTTT.

The CDR3 region has the DNA TGCAGCGTTGGAGGGACAGGGAAGGATACGCAGTATTTT. Its protein product is CSVGGTGKDTQYF. The chain recombines TRBV29-1 with TRBJ2-3, with TRBD1 matching over 9 bases. The germline V gene encodes CDR1 SQVTM and CDR2 ANQGSEA. The CDR3 loop spans 13 amino acids. The J segment lost 6 bases and the V segment lost 4 bases, leaving 5 bases of the junction unmatched.

Ten or more counts support this clonotype. The chain recombines TRBV7-2 with TRBJ1-1; D may be TRBD1 (6 bases). CDR1 SGHTA and CDR2 FQGNSA come from the germline V gene. The CDR3 runs to 13 residues. V was shortened by 2 bases and J by 6 bases, with 10 bases between the two germline ends. CDR3 amino acids: CASSLTGLAEAFF. Written as DNA, the CDR3 is TGTGCCAGCAGCTTAACAGGGCTGGCTGAAGCTTTCTTT.

This clonotype turned up a few times. The chain recombines TRBV29-1 with TRBJ2-7; 9 bases are shared with TRBD1. V lost 5 bases to trimming and J lost 5 bases; unmatched junction nucleotides: 10. The CDR3 totals 14 residues. Germline V gives CDR1 SQVTM, CDR2 ANQGSEA. The CDR3 spells CSVLYWDRVHEQYF. The CDR3 nucleotides read TGCAGCGTTTTATACTGGGACAGGGTCCACGAGCAGTACTTC.

This clonotype turned up a few times. The chain employs TRBV10-3 and TRBJ2-5; D possibly corresponds to TRBD1 (6 bases). Trimming cost V 0 bases and J 2 bases, with 16 bases left between them. Germline V gene data show CDR1 as ENHRY and CDR2 as SYGVKD. The CDR3 extends over 17 amino acids. CDR3 sequence reads: CAISESKGTSTQETQYF. The CDR3 DNA reads as TGTGCCATCAGTGAGTCAAAGGGGACATCCACTCAAGAGACCCAGTACTTC.

This clonotype was detected ten times or more. The chain uses TRBV29-1 and TRBJ1-2; unclear D gene. The V end lost 4 bases, the J end lost 0 bases, and 9 bases lay between the germline ends. Per the germline V gene, CDR1 is SQVTM and CDR2 is ANQGSEA. This CDR3 spans 13 amino acids. CDR3 coding DNA: TGCAGCGTTGTCGACACAGCTAACTATGGCTACACCTTC. Amino acids: CSVVDTANYGYTF.

This clonotype was seen a handful of times. The chain combines TRBV7-9 with TRBJ2-4; tentatively, D is TRBD1 or TRBD2 (5 bases each). The CDR3 is made up of 13 amino acids. V gave up 6 bases and J gave up 6 bases, with 12 bases separating them. The V gene's germline CDR1 is SEHNR and CDR2 FQNEAQ (reference sequence). This CDR3 reads CASSSRDANIQYF. CDR3 nucleotide sequence: TGTGCCAGCAGTAGCCGGGACGCAAACATTCAGTACTTC.

Many counts were recorded for this clonotype. This sequence joins TRBV7-3 and TRBJ1-6; D not certain. Trimming pared 3 bases from V and 0 bases from J, leaving 0 bases between. This CDR3 region has 13 residues. Germline CDR1 and CDR2: SGHTA and FQGTGA. For the CDR3, the DNA is TGTGCCAGCAGCTTCTCCTATAATTCACCCCTCCACTTT. This sequence encodes CASSFSYNSPLHF.

This clonotype was observed a few times. The rearrangement links TRBV12-3 or TRBV12-4 to TRBJ2-5; TRBD2 might be the D (6 bases). CDR3 size: 15 residues. V dropped 3 bases and J dropped 0 bases, with 11 bases sitting between them. The CDR3 spells CASSFGTVYQETQYF. The CDR3 region has the DNA TGTGCCAGCAGTTTCGGGACTGTATACCAAGAGACCCAGTACTTC.

In its sample, this clonotype was seen a few times. The gene calls are TRBV10-3 and TRBJ1-3; the D is unclear. Trimming left V 0 bases short and J 0 bases short, with 9 bases between. The V gene's germline CDR1 is ENHRY and CDR2 SYGVKD. The CDR3 has 16 amino acids. CDR3 nucleotide sequence: TGTGCCATCAGTGAGTCTGAGGGAAGCTCTGGAAACACCATATATTTT. Protein product: CAISESEGSSGNTIYF.

This clonotype has more than one count but fewer than ten. The V gene is TRBV29-1, the J gene TRBJ2-1, with 15 nucleotides matching TRBD2. After removal of 3 bases from V and 4 bases from J, the junction contained 4 bases not matched to a gene. The CDR3 runs 16 residues. Germline CDR1 is SQVTM and CDR2 is ANQGSEA. CDR3 loop: CSVDLGTSGGYNEQFF. Here the CDR3 DNA reads TGCAGCGTTGACCTAGGGACTAGCGGGGGGTACAATGAGCAGTTCTTC.

This clonotype was seen a few times. The V and J genes are TRBV7-2 and TRBJ2-5, with 14 bases matching TRBD2. The J segment lost 2 bases and the V segment lost 0 bases, leaving 2 bases of the junction unmatched. Germline CDR1 is SGHTA and CDR2 is FQGNSA. The CDR3 is 17 amino acids. The chain's CDR3 is CASSLAGTSGGQETQYF. Here the CDR3 DNA reads TGTGCCAGCAGCTTAGCCGGGACTAGCGGGGGACAAGAGACCCAGTACTTC.

This clonotype was detected many times. The chain has TRBV12-3 or TRBV12-4 and TRBJ1-1, with D perhaps matching TRBD1 (5 bases). The V gene lost 2 bases and the J gene lost 3 bases, with 13 bases spanning the gap. CDR3 length: 15 residues. The CDR3 sequence: CASSLTRSGDTEAFF. CDR3 sequence (DNA): TGTGCCAGCAGTTTAACCCGATCGGGGGACACTGAAGCTTTCTTT.

This clonotype was observed a handful of times. The chain combines TRBV6-1 with TRBJ1-6, with a tentative D call TRBD1 (5 bases). The V end lost 7 bases, the J end lost 10 bases, and 11 bases lay between the germline ends. Looked up from germline, CDR1 is MNHNS and CDR2 is SASEGT. This CDR3 has 12 amino acids. Written as DNA, the CDR3 is TGTGCCAGCAACCCGGGGGACTCACCCCTCCACTTT. Its protein is CASNPGDSPLHF.

The rearrangement links TRBV5-4 to TRBJ2-5; D gene ambiguous. The V gene's germline CDR1 is SGHNT and CDR2 YYREEE (reference sequence). Trimming pared 0 bases from V and 4 bases from J, leaving 7 bases between. The CDR3 contains 13 residues. The DNA for the CDR3 is TGTGCCAGCAGCTTGGAGCCTGGAGAGACCCAGTACTTC. Residues: CASSLEPGETQYF.

This clonotype occurred many times. The J gene is TRBJ1-5, the V gene TRBV29-1; no reliable D call. The CDR3 spans 12 residues. The V end was cut by 4 bases, the J end by 7 bases, with 11 bases between. Germline V gene data show CDR1 as SQVTM and CDR2 as ANQGSEA. CDR3 sequence (DNA): TGCAGCGTTGGGGCCGACGGGCAGCCCCAGCATTTT. Its protein product is CSVGADGQPQHF.

The V and J genes are TRBV12-3 or TRBV12-4 and TRBJ2-3, with D maybe TRBD1 (5 bases). Trimming shortened V by 6 bases and J by 2 bases, and 18 bases separated the two germline ends. The CDR3 is 16 residues long. CDR3 DNA: TGTGCCAGCAGCTTCCTTAGGACACAAAACACAGATACGCAGTATTTT. It translates to CASSFLRTQNTDTQYF.

This clonotype has ten or more counts. The CDR3 reads CASSFSRGHREAFF. The CDR3 DNA follows: TGTGCCAGCAGCTTTAGCAGGGGTCATAGAGAAGCTTTCTTT. The V and J genes are TRBV7-2 and TRBJ1-1; D might be TRBD1 (6 bases). V was clipped by 3 bases and J by 8 bases, with 16 bases between them. Looked up from germline, CDR1 is SGHTA and CDR2 is FQGNSA. There are 14 residues in the CDR3.

The chain links TRBV6-2 or TRBV6-3 to TRBJ2-1; a weak D match, TRBD2 (6 bases). V was clipped by 10 bases and J by 5 bases, with 15 bases between them. The CDR3 contains 13 residues. Germline V gene lookup returns CDR1 MNHEY and CDR2 SVGEGT. As DNA, the CDR3 is TGTGCCATCAGACTAGACCTTAACAATGAGCAGTTCTTC. Its translation is CAIRLDLNNEQFF.

This clonotype was recorded at least ten times. V gene TRBV12-3 or TRBV12-4 combines with J gene TRBJ1-4; possible D gene TRBD1, 6 bases. Deletions cut 8 bases from V and 1 base from J, with 11 bases between. This CDR3 has 14 amino acids. Here the CDR3 DNA reads TGTGCCAGCCGAGGGGGAGGAACTAATGAAAAACTGTTTTTT. Protein sequence: CASRGGGTNEKLFF.

This clonotype has at least ten counts. The rearrangement joins TRBV11-2 to TRBJ2-6; D is ambiguous. The germline gives CDR1 SGHAT, CDR2 FQNNGV. The CDR3 runs to 16 residues. V dropped 5 bases and J dropped 1 base, with 12 bases sitting between them. CDR3 in DNA: TGTGCCAGCAGCCGCTCTGGACCTTCTGGGGCCAACGTCCTGACTTTC. Residues: CASSRSGPSGANVLTF. Supplemented by reference TRBV11-2 and TRBJ2-6, the full variable domain reads EAGVAQSPRYKIIEKRQSVAFWCNPISGHATLYWYQQILGQGPKLLIQFQNNGVVDDSQLPKDRFSAERLKGVDSTLKIQPAKLEDSAVYLCASSRSGPSGANVLTFGAGSRLTVL.

The V and J genes are TRBV27 and TRBJ2-3; the D gene could be TRBD1 or TRBD2 (5 bases each). The CDR3 runs 15 residues. Deletions cut 3 bases from V and 5 bases from J, with 15 bases between. The germline V gene encodes CDR1 MNHEY and CDR2 SMNVEV (reference sequence). Here the CDR3 DNA reads TGTGCCAGCAGTTTTAGAGGGCATACAGGAGATACGCAGTATTTT. Residues: CASSFRGHTGDTQYF.

This clonotype was recorded many times. The V call is TRBV5-1, the J call TRBJ2-3, with D perhaps TRBD1 or TRBD2 (5 bases each). The CDR3 totals 17 residues. Germline V lookup: CDR1 SGHRS, CDR2 YFSETQ. V was trimmed by 2 bases and J by 0 bases, leaving 16 bases between them. CDR3 region: CASSFSGALGSTDTQYF. CDR3 DNA sequence: TGCGCCAGCAGCTTTTCCGGGGCACTAGGTAGCACAGATACGCAGTATTTT.